A selection of T cell receptor beta chains follows, all from one sample in a study of metastatic and nonmetastatic thyroid tumors. Through MiXCR, TCRdb re-clonotyped the PCR reads. The table includes 22,000 or so clones, more than 30% detected once. Sequencing was carried out using blood. The receptors shown here come from a male donor with papillary thyroid cancer or a benign thyroid nodule (not recorded which). Some clones in this sample may be carry-over from other donors' samples. The CDR3 runs from the conserved cysteine through the conserved F or W. Fields, in order: V gene, CDR3 length, D gene, J gene, clone size, CDR3 protein, CDR3 DNA. The D gene is left open where the match is weak. Only some rows state a clone size, as once, few, many or a class for expanded clones.

TRBV28,14,TRBD2,TRBJ2-1,few,CASSRLAGGYEQFF,TGTGCCAGCAGCCGACTAGCGGGAGGATATGAGCAGTTCTTC
TRBV29-1,13,TRBD1,TRBJ1-1,few,CSVDLRQGSEAFF,TGCAGCGTTGACCTTCGACAGGGGTCTGAAGCTTTCTTT
TRBV6-1,14,TRBD2,TRBJ2-3,-,CASSPSGSTDTQYF,TGTGCCAGCAGTCCTAGCGGGAGCACAGATACGCAGTATTTT
TRBV7-3,17,TRBD2,TRBJ2-1,medium-sized,CASSLTGTSGIYNEQFF,TGTGCCAGCAGCTTAACGGGGACTAGCGGGATCTACAATGAGCAGTTCTTC
TRBV10-1,17,TRBD1,TRBJ2-1,many,CASSPPPGTGVPNEQFF,TGCGCCAGCAGCCCCCCGCCCGGGACAGGGGTTCCCAATGAGCAGTTCTTC
TRBV5-1,17,TRBD2,TRBJ2-7,medium-sized,CASSLGGTSGFHYEQYF,TGCGCCAGCAGCTTGGGCGGGACTAGCGGGTTTCATTACGAGCAGTACTTC
TRBV12-3/TRBV12-4,18,TRBD2,TRBJ2-1,-,CASSFNSPTSGSYNEQFF,TGTGCCAGCAGCTTTAATAGCCCGACTAGCGGGAGTTATAATGAGCAGTTCTTC
TRBV30,13,TRBD1,TRBJ2-3,many,CAWGQGITDTQYF,TGTGCCTGGGGACAGGGTATCACAGATACGCAGTATTTT
TRBV25-1,15,-,TRBJ2-5,-,CASSPSGLRQETQYF,TGTGCCAGCAGCCCCTCGGGGCTCCGGCAAGAGACCCAGTACTTC
TRBV4-1,14,-,TRBJ1-1,-,CATWEPPMNTEAFF,TGCGCCACCTGGGAGCCACCTATGAACACTGAAGCTTTCTTT
TRBV12-3/TRBV12-4,12,-,TRBJ2-7,-,CASSLGPVEQYF,TGTGCCAGCAGTTTGGGTCCGGTCGAGCAGTACTTC
TRBV28,15,TRBD1,TRBJ2-7,-,CASSVAGTGSYEQYF,TGTGCCAGCAGTGTCGCCGGGACAGGGAGTTACGAGCAGTACTTC
TRBV20-1,15,-,TRBJ2-7,-,CSARETGAGPAEQYF,TGCAGTGCTAGAGAAACGGGGGCAGGCCCGGCGGAGCAGTACTTC
TRBV11-2,14,-,TRBJ2-1,-,CASSLFSMYNEQFF,TGTGCCAGCAGCTTATTTTCCATGTACAATGAGCAGTTCTTC
TRBV20-1,14,TRBD1,TRBJ1-2,-,CSAEGADSNYGYTF,TGCAGTGCCGAGGGGGCCGATAGTAACTATGGCTACACCTTC
TRBV5-4,15,-,TRBJ2-2,medium-sized,CASERGGGNTGELFF,TGTGCCAGCGAGAGAGGGGGGGGAAACACCGGGGAGCTGTTTTTT
TRBV6-2/TRBV6-3,18,-,TRBJ2-7,-,CASSPLPPLQRVAYEQYF,TGTGCCAGCAGTCCCCTACCTCCCCTACAGAGGGTGGCCTACGAGCAGTACTTC
TRBV7-6,16,-,TRBJ2-5,-,CASSLEWGGALETQYF,TGTGCCAGCAGCTTGGAATGGGGGGGCGCTCTGGAGACCCAGTACTTC
TRBV24-1,13,TRBD2,TRBJ2-3,-,CATTASGTDTQYF,TGTGCCACCACGGCTAGCGGGACGGATACGCAGTATTTT
TRBV20-1,13,-,TRBJ1-4,few,CSARRMDDEKLFF,TGCAGTGCTAGAAGGATGGACGATGAAAAACTGTTTTTT
TRBV11-2,15,TRBD2,TRBJ2-7,-,CASSPGGGRTYEQYF,TGTGCCAGCAGCCCTGGCGGGGGGCGAACCTACGAGCAGTACTTC
TRBV12-3/TRBV12-4,13,TRBD2,TRBJ2-7,-,CASQRGGPYEQYF,TGTGCCAGCCAGCGGGGAGGGCCCTACGAGCAGTACTTC
TRBV4-1,15,-,TRBJ1-3,-,CASSQEADSGNTIYF,TGCGCCAGCAGCCAAGAAGCGGACTCTGGAAACACCATATATTTT
TRBV12-3/TRBV12-4,12,-,TRBJ2-1,-,CASRLSSNEQFF,TGTGCCAGCAGACTTAGTAGTAATGAGCAGTTCTTC
TRBV11-3,13,-,TRBJ1-2,few,CASSLGGVRGYTF,TGTGCCAGCAGCTTAGGTGGAGTCCGTGGCTACACCTTC